These 6 T cell receptor beta chains came from one sample sequenced in a study of T-cell reconstitution after alpha-beta-depleted transplantation in children. TCRbeta library construction was performed incorporating unique molecular identifiers. In TCRdb, the PCR reads were re-called with MiXCR into one record per CDR3 protein. The profile shows some 200,000 distinct CDR3 sequences, about 6.4% of them singletons. The sequenced sample was PBMCs from the stem cell graft donor, obtained from the stem cell graft. The receptor source for this set is a human donor who donated a stem cell graft to a child with Wiskott-Aldrich syndrome.

In this sample, this clonotype turned up many times. V and J are TRBV7-2 and TRBJ2-1; the D gene is possibly TRBD2 (6 bases). The CDR3 covers 12 residues. V was clipped by 5 bases and J by 9 bases, with 11 bases between them. Germline values: CDR1 SGHTA, CDR2 FQGNSA. CDR3 in DNA: TGTGCCAGCAGCCGGTCCGGGGGTGAGCAGTTCTTC. Its protein product is CASSRSGGEQFF. The complete variable domain, with remaining parts taken from reference TRBV7-2 and TRBJ2-1, reads GAGVSQSPSNKVTEKGKDVELRCDPISGHTALYWYRQSLGQGLEFLIYFQGNSAPDKSGLPSDRFSAERTGGSVSTLTIQRTQQEDSAVYLCASSRSGGEQFFGPGTRLTVL.

This clonotype was observed many times. The chain uses TRBV6-5 and TRBJ1-5; D ambiguous. This CDR3 comprises 12 residues. V lost 5 bases, J lost 6 bases, and 8 bases lay in between. Looked up from germline, CDR1 is MNHEY and CDR2 is SVGAGI. CDR3 nucleotide sequence: TGTGCCAGCAGTCCACGCGGTCAGCCCCAGCATTTT. It translates to CASSPRGQPQHF.

This clonotype has ten or more counts. The chain couples TRBV5-6 to TRBJ2-7; 10 bases line up with TRBD1. Germline lookup yields CDR1 SGHDT and CDR2 YYEEEE. There are 18 residues in the CDR3. After removal of 0 bases from V and 3 bases from J, the junction contained 12 bases not matched to a gene. The CDR3, as DNA: TGTGCCAGCAGCTTGGGGGACAGGGGCCCGAAGTCACTCTACGAGCAGTACTTC. Protein sequence: CASSLGDRGPKSLYEQYF.

The table lists this clonotype with many counts. The chain links TRBV4-3 to TRBJ2-7; 7 bases are shared with TRBD1. CDR3 length: 15 amino acids. J gave up 2 bases and V 1 base, and 5 bases lay outside the gene matches. Germline loops: CDR1 LGHNA, CDR2 YSLEER. As DNA, the CDR3 is TGCGCCAGCAGCCAAGGGGGGACAGAGCCCTACGAGCAGTACTTC. Its translation is CASSQGGTEPYEQYF.

The rearrangement joins TRBV6-1 to TRBJ2-7; D tentatively reads TRBD1 or TRBD2 (5 bases each). V shed 7 bases and J shed 2 bases, with 15 bases lying between them. Germline V gives CDR1 MNHNS, CDR2 SASEGT. The length of the CDR3 is 14 residues. The CDR3 loop reads CASTPGPSAYEQYF. The CDR3, as DNA: TGTGCCAGCACCCCGGGGCCCTCCGCCTACGAGCAGTACTTC.

This clonotype was observed many times. The rearrangement uses TRBV7-7 and TRBJ2-2; 9 nucleotides match TRBD1. Trimming cost V 3 bases and J 7 bases; bases outside gene matches: 6. The CDR3 covers 15 residues. The germline V gene has CDR1 SSHAT and CDR2 FNYEAQ (reference sequence). CDR3 bases: TGTGCCAGCAGCTTTCAGGACAGGGGAAGCGGGGAGCTGTTTTTT. This gives the protein CASSFQDRGSGELFF.